A selection of T cell receptor beta chains follows, all from one sample in a study of blood T cell repertoires in COVID-19. Measured with immunoSEQ multiplex PCR; TCRdb has only the in-frame clones, and not every one. Of roughly 60,000 clones listed, roughly 74% were seen once; the top ten hold roughly 25%. Sequenced material: peripheral blood. The receptors stem from a human donor in a cohort sampled during active COVID-19. CDR3s leave out the opening cysteine and the closing phenylalanine or tryptophan.

v_gene: TRBV2; len: 12; j_gene: TRBJ2-5; CDR3aa: ASSSDRYQETQY
v_gene: TRBV4-2; len: 17; j_gene: TRBJ2-1; CDR3aa: ASSQSQGLAGSGSNEQF
v_gene: TRBV28; len: 10; j_gene: TRBJ2-7; CDR3aa: ASSFRGNEQY
v_gene: TRBV2; len: 15; j_gene: TRBJ2-4; CDR3aa: ASSEEASGVAKNIQY
v_gene: TRBV6-1; len: 13; j_gene: TRBJ2-7; CDR3aa: ASSEGLQGLYEQY
v_gene: TRBV25-1; len: 13; j_gene: TRBJ1-1; CDR3aa: ASSGQGVNYTEAF
v_gene: TRBV6-5; len: 10; j_gene: TRBJ1-2; CDR3aa: AASFGGAGYT
v_gene: TRBV9; len: 12; j_gene: TRBJ2-7; CDR3aa: ASSVGTSGYEQY
v_gene: TRBV7-3; len: 11; j_gene: TRBJ1-5; CDR3aa: ASSSTGGQPQH
v_gene: TRBV11-2; len: 11; j_gene: TRBJ2-7; CDR3aa: ASSPLQGREQY
v_gene: TRBV11-2; len: 14; j_gene: TRBJ2-2; CDR3aa: ASSPQAGGPTGELF
v_gene: TRBV6-5; len: 11; j_gene: TRBJ1-5; CDR3aa: ASRPAGNQPQH
v_gene: TRBV5-4; len: 14; j_gene: TRBJ2-1; CDR3aa: ASSAGLADSYNEQF
v_gene: TRBV2; len: 11; j_gene: TRBJ1-4; CDR3aa: ASSRQGGEKLF
v_gene: TRBV3-1/TRBV3-2; len: 12; j_gene: TRBJ1-5; CDR3aa: ASSGGGLTQPQH
v_gene: TRBV12-3/TRBV12-4; len: 10; j_gene: TRBJ2-7; CDR3aa: ASSLLGHEQY
v_gene: TRBV5-8; len: 12; j_gene: TRBJ1-6; CDR3aa: ASRRGQLNSPLH
v_gene: TRBV5-1; len: 11; j_gene: TRBJ2-3; CDR3aa: ASSTEQGRAQY
v_gene: TRBV2; len: 11; j_gene: TRBJ1-2; CDR3aa: ASRDRVSDGYT
v_gene: TRBV5-8; len: 12; j_gene: TRBJ1-5; CDR3aa: ASSRALSGQPQH
v_gene: TRBV6-2/TRBV6-3; len: 13; j_gene: TRBJ1-5; CDR3aa: ASSVGTGGRQPQH
v_gene: TRBV7-9; len: 13; j_gene: TRBJ1-6; CDR3aa: ASRTGEVSHSPLH
v_gene: TRBV14; len: 13; j_gene: TRBJ1-2; CDR3aa: ASSQDRGTATGYT
v_gene: TRBV5-1; len: 10; j_gene: TRBJ1-2; CDR3aa: ASSLGAGGYT
v_gene: TRBV5-6; len: 13; j_gene: TRBJ2-7; CDR3aa: ASSLDPGGTYEQY
v_gene: TRBV29-1; len: 13; j_gene: TRBJ2-7; CDR3aa: SVWTSGASSYEQY
v_gene: TRBV2; len: 10; j_gene: TRBJ1-1; CDR3aa: ASTYGGAEAF
v_gene: TRBV2; len: 13; j_gene: TRBJ1-4; CDR3aa: ASSEARTGSEKLF
v_gene: TRBV18; len: 16; j_gene: TRBJ2-2; CDR3aa: ASSPITVGQGNTGELF
v_gene: TRBV30; len: 13; j_gene: TRBJ1-3; CDR3aa: AWSVLLPGGNTIY
v_gene: TRBV30; len: 16; j_gene: TRBJ1-4; CDR3aa: AWSVGQGGRTANEKLF
v_gene: TRBV10-2; len: 11; j_gene: TRBJ1-1; CDR3aa: ASRDRGYSEAF
v_gene: TRBV28; len: 14; j_gene: TRBJ2-1; CDR3aa: ASQNPGQITYNEQF
v_gene: TRBV14; len: 13; j_gene: TRBJ2-1; CDR3aa: ASRRTSGPYNEQF
v_gene: TRBV7-6; len: 13; j_gene: TRBJ2-1; CDR3aa: ASSLDGQGLGEQF
v_gene: TRBV28; len: 12; j_gene: TRBJ2-3; CDR3aa: ASSRSGSTDTQY
v_gene: TRBV4-3; len: 13; j_gene: TRBJ2-3; CDR3aa: ASSQRGGGADTQY
v_gene: TRBV10-3; len: 11; j_gene: TRBJ2-2; CDR3aa: AISADRGRGLF
v_gene: TRBV7-8; len: 17; j_gene: TRBJ2-1; CDR3aa: ASSLLTSADFRPYNEQF
v_gene: TRBV2; len: 11; j_gene: TRBJ2-1; CDR3aa: ASRIGGYNEQF
v_gene: TRBV19; len: 13; j_gene: TRBJ1-5; CDR3aa: ASTHRTSSNQPQH
v_gene: TRBV5-1; len: 12; j_gene: TRBJ2-5; CDR3aa: ASSLSGLSETQY
v_gene: TRBV6-5; len: 10; j_gene: TRBJ1-2; CDR3aa: ASADSLYGYT
v_gene: TRBV28; len: 13; j_gene: TRBJ2-3; CDR3aa: ASSSPSEAKDTQY
v_gene: TRBV16; len: 14; j_gene: TRBJ2-3; CDR3aa: ASSKASGKPTDTQY